This T cell receptor (beta chain) was sequenced during a study of T cells in localized non-small cell lung cancer. V lost 2 bases, J lost 6 bases, and 8 bases stayed unmatched. Germline lookup yields CDR1 MGHRA and CDR2 YSYEKL. There are 15 residues in the CDR3. The table came from immunoSEQ multiplex PCR; TCRdb's copy has only in-frame clones and leaves some out. The sample lists 60,000 or so clones; about four fifths were seen once. The sequenced sample was PBMCs, obtained before any cancer treatment. The rearrangement links TRBV4-1 to TRBJ1-1; TRBD1 agrees at 8 bases. The TCR comes from a man between 40 and 70 years old with stage II lung adenocarcinoma. The CDR3 is CASSQQGAVGSEAFF. The DNA of the CDR3 is TGCGCCAGCAGCCAACAGGGGGCGGTTGGGTCTGAAGCTTTCTTT.